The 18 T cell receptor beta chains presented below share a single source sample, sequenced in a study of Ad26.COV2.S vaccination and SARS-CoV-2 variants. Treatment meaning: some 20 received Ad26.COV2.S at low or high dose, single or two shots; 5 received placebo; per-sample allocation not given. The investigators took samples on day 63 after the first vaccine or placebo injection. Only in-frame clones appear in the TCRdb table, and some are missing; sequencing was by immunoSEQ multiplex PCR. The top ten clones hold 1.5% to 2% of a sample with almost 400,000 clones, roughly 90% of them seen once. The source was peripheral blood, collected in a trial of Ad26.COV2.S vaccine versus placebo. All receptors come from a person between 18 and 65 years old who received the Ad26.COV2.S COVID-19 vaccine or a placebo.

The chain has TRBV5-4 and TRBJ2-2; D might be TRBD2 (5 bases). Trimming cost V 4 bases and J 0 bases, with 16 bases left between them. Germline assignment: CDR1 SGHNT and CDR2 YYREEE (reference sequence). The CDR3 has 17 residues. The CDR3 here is CASSALSSFSNTGELFF. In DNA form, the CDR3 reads TGTGCCAGCAGCGCCCTCTCTAGCTTCTCGAACACCGGGGAGCTGTTTTTT.

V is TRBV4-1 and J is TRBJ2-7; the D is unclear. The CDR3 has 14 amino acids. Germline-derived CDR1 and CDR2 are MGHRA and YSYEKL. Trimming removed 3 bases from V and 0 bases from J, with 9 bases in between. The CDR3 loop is CASSQPTASYEQYF. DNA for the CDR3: TGCGCCAGCAGCCAGCCCACAGCCTCCTACGAGCAGTACTTC.

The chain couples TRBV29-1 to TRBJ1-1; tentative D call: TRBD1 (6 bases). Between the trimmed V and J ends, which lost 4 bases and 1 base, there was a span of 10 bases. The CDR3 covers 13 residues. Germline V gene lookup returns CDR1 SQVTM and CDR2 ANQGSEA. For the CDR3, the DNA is TGCAGCGTTGCTCGGACAGAGAACACTGAAGCTTTCTTT. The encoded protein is CSVARTENTEAFF.

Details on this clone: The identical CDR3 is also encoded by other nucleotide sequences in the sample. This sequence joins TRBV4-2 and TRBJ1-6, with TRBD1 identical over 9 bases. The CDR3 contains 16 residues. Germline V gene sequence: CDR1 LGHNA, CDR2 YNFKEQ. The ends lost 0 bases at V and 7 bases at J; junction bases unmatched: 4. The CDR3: CASSQDRDRANSPLHF. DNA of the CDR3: TGTGCCAGCAGCCAAGATCGGGACAGGGCAAATTCACCCCTCCACTTT.

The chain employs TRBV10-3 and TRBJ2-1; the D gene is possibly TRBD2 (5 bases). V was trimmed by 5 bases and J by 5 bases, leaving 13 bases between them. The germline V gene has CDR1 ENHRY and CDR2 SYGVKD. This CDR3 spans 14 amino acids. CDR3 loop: CAISKLAPDNEQFF. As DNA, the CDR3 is TGTGCCATCAGTAAGCTAGCTCCTGACAATGAGCAGTTCTTC.

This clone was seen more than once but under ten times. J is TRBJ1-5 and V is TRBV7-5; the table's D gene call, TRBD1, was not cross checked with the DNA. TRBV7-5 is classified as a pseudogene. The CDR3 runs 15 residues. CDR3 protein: CARSHRGTGNQPQHF. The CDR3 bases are TGTGCCAGAAGCCATAGGGGGACAGGCAATCAGCCCCAGCATTTT.

The chain's CDR3 is CSASIAGVGFEQFF. The CDR3 DNA is TGCAGTGCTAGTATAGCGGGAGTTGGCTTTGAGCAGTTCTTC. The J gene is TRBJ2-1, the V gene TRBV20-1; 9 positions match TRBD2. V lost 3 bases and J lost 9; bases outside the gene matches: 9. This CDR3 spans 14 amino acids. Germline CDR1 is DFQATT and CDR2 is SNEGSKA (reference sequence).

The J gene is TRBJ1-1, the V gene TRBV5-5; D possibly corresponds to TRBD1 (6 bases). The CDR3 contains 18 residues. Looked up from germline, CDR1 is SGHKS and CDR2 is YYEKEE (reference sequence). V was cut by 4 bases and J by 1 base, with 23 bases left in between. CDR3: CASSQRWTAERQNTEAFF. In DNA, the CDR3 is TGTGCCAGCAGCCAACGATGGACAGCCGAGAGGCAGAACACTGAAGCTTTCTTT. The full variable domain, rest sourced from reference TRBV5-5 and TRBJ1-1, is DAGVTQSPTHLIKTRGQQVTLRCSPISGHKSVSWYQQVLGQGPQFIFQYYEKEERGRGNFPDRFSARQFPNYSSELNVNALLLGDSALYLCASSQRWTAERQNTEAFFGQGTRLTVV.

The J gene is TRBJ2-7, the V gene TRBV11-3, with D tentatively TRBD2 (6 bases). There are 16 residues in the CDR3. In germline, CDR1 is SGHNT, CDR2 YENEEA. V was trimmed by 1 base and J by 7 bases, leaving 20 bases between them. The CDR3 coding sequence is TGTGCCAGCAGCTTAGGGGACTCAATGGGCTCCTTAGAGCAGTACTTC. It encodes CASSLGDSMGSLEQYF. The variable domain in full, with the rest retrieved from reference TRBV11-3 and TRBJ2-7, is EAGVVQSPRYKIIEKKQPVAFWCNPISGHNTLYWYLQNLGQGPELLIRYENEEAVDDSQLPKDRFSAERLKGVDSTLKIQPAELGDSAVYLCASSLGDSMGSLEQYFGPGTRLTVT.

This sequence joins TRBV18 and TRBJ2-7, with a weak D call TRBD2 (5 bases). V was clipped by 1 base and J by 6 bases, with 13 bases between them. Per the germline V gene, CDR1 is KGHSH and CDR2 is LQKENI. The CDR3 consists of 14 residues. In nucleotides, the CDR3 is TGTGCCAGCTCACCACGGGGATTTGGAGGCGAGCAGTACTTC. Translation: CASSPRGFGGEQYF.

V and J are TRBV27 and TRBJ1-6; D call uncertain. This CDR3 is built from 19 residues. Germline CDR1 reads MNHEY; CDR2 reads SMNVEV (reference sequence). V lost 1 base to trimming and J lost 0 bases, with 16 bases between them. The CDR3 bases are TGTGCCAGCAGTTTATTTCCGCCGGGAGAAAGCTCCTATAATTCACCCCTCCACTTT. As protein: CASSLFPPGESSYNSPLHF.

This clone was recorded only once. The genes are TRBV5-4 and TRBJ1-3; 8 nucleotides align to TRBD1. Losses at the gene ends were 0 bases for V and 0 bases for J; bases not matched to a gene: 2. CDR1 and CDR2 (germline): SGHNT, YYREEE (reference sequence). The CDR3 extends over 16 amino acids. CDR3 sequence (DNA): TGTGCCAGCAGCTTGGACAGGGGGTTCTCTGGAAACACCATATATTTT. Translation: CASSLDRGFSGNTIYF.

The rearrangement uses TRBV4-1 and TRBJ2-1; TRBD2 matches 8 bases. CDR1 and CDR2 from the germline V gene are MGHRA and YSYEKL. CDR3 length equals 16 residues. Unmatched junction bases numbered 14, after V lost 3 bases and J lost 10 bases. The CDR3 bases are TGCGCCAGCAGCCAGGTAAGCGGGAGCGGTAATGTGGAGCAGTTCTTC. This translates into CASSQVSGSGNVEQFF.

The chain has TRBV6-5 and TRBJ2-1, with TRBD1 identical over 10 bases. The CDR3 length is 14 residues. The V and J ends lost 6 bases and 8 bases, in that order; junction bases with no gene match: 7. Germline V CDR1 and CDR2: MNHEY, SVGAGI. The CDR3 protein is CASSSRQGADEQFF. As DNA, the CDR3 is TGTGCCAGCAGCTCCCGACAGGGGGCCGATGAGCAGTTCTTC.

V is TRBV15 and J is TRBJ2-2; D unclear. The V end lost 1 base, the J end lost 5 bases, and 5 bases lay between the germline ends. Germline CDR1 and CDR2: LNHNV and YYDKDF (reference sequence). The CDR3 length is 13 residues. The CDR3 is CATSRGDTGELFF. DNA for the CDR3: TGTGCCACCAGCAGAGGGGATACCGGGGAGCTGTTTTTT.

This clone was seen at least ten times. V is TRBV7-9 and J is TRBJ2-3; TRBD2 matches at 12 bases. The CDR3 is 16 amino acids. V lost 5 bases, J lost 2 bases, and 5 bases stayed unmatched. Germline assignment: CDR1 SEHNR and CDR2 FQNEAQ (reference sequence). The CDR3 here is CASSPGLAGLTDTQYF. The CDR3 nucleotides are TGTGCCAGCAGCCCCGGACTAGCGGGGCTCACAGATACGCAGTATTTT.

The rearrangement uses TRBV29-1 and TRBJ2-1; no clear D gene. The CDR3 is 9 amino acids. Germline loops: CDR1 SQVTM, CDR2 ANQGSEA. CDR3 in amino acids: CRPYNEQFF. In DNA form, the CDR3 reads TGCAGACCGTACAATGAGCAGTTCTTC.

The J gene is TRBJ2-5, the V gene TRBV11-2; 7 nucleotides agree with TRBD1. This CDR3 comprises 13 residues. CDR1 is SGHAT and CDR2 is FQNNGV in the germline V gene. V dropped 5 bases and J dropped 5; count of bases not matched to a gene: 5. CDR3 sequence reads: CASSTQGSETQYF. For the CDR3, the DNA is TGTGCCAGCAGCACACAGGGGAGTGAGACCCAGTACTTC.